The source of this T cell receptor (beta chain) is a study of Graves' ophthalmopathy and Graves' hyperthyroidism. About the study: Peripheral blood was gathered at first diagnosis, ahead of any treatment whatsoever.

The sequenced template was RNA, covering the TCR beta CDR3 region. First-round RT-PCR relied on HTBI primers, and a second-round multiplex PCR came next. TCRdb passed the multiplex PCR reads through MiXCR, listing each CDR3 protein once. This table has around 600,000 distinct CDR3 sequences, under 50% appearing once. Germline V gives CDR1 SGHRS, CDR2 YFSETQ. The V gene lost 1 base and the J gene lost 2 bases, with 10 bases spanning the gap. This CDR3 comprises 15 residues. No donor had other autoimmune disease, uncontrolled infection, pregnancy or lactation. The receptor was derived from an adult man with Graves' ophthalmopathy. The chain has TRBV5-1 and TRBJ1-5; no clear D. Sequenced: peripheral blood. CDR3 DNA: TGCGCCAGCAGCTTGTCTATTGGAGGCAATCAGCCCCAGCATTTT. Protein product: CASSLSIGGNQPQHF.